This TCR beta chain was identified during a study of radiotherapy plus CTLA-4 blockade in lung cancer. The CDR3 spans 14 residues. Germline CDR1 is SQVTM and CDR2 is ANQGSEA. Germline trimming cut 7 bases from V and 5 bases from J; bases unmatched to any gene: 11. Some clones are missing from TCRdb's copy, which holds only in-frame ones; the method was immunoSEQ multiplex PCR. The data hold around 44,000 clones, with around nine tenths observed a single time. The TCR was taken from a human donor with non-small cell lung cancer that progressed on radiotherapy plus ipilimumab. Some clones in this sample may be carry-over from other donors' samples. The sequencing here drew on peripheral blood, taken from a patient treated with radiotherapy plus ipilimumab. The J gene is TRBJ1-2, the V gene TRBV29-1, with 9 bases that match TRBD1. This chain's CDR3 is CSANPTGGSYGYTF. DNA of the CDR3: TGCAGCGCAAACCCGACAGGGGGATCTTATGGCTACACCTTC.